This TCR beta chain was profiled in a study of blood T cell repertoires in COVID-19. Study in general: COVID-19 samples collected from the United States, Italy and Spain covered acute and convalescent phases. Sources were T cells, B-cell-depleted T cells, or PBMCs; the material itself was cDNA or gDNA.

In the source study's methods: Amplification from reference gene primers served as the basis for estimated nucleated cell counts. Sequenced by immunoSEQ multiplex PCR; TCRdb stores in-frame clones only, minus some. The V and J calls and clone size were taken over from that table, and D and trimming were inferred from the DNA. This table holds 83,000 or so clones, about four fifths found once. The germline V gene has CDR1 SGHDN and CDR2 FVKESK. Between the trimmed V and J ends, which lost 0 bases and 0 bases, there was a span of 20 bases. The CDR3 spans 19 residues. The chain recombines TRBV14 with TRBJ1-2; D is possibly TRBD1 (6 bases). The sequencing sample was made of peripheral blood. The clonotype was recovered from a woman of 80 years or more with acute or convalescent COVID-19. The CDR3: CASSQDPRPQGPTNYGYTF. In DNA, the CDR3 is TGTGCCAGCAGCCAAGATCCCCGACCCCAGGGGCCAACTAACTATGGCTACACCTTC.